This TCR beta chain is from a study of cytomegalovirus exposure and HLA in healthy donors. The CDR3 is made up of 13 amino acids. Germline V gene sequence: CDR1 MNHEY, CDR2 SVGAGI. The germline V and J ends were trimmed by 4 bases and 9 bases, with 13 bases remaining between them. The PCR ran on 60 Vbeta and 13 Jbeta primers. Sequencing was performed with immunoSEQ multiplex PCR; in TCRdb, only in-frame clones are kept and a portion is missing. The sample gives 110,000 to 150,000 clones, around 79% of which show up once; 3% to 5% is in the top ten. The chain carries TRBV6-5 and TRBJ2-1, with D possibly matching TRBD2 (5 bases). Material for sequencing was PBMCs. The source is a male donor in good health and CMV-seronegative. CDR3 bases: TGTGCCAGCAGTTCCCCAACGGGGATTGAGCAGTTCTTC. Translating it yields CASSSPTGIEQFF.